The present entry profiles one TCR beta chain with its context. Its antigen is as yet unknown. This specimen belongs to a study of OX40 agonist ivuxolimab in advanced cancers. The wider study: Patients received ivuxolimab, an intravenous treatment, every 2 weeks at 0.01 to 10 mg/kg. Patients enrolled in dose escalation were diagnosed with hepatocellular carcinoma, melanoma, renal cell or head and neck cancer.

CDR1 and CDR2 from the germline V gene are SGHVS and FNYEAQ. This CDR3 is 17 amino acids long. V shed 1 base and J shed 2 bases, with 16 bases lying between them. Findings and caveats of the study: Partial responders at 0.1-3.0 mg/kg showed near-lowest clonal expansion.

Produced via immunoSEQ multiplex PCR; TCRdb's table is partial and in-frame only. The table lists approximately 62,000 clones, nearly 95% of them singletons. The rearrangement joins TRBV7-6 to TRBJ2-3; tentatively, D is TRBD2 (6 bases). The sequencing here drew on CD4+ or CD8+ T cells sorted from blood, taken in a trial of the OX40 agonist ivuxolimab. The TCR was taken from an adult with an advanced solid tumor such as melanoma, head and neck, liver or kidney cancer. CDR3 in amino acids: CASSLVGPGAITDTQYF. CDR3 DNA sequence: TGTGCCAGCAGCTTAGTAGGGCCGGGAGCGATCACAGATACGCAGTATTTT.